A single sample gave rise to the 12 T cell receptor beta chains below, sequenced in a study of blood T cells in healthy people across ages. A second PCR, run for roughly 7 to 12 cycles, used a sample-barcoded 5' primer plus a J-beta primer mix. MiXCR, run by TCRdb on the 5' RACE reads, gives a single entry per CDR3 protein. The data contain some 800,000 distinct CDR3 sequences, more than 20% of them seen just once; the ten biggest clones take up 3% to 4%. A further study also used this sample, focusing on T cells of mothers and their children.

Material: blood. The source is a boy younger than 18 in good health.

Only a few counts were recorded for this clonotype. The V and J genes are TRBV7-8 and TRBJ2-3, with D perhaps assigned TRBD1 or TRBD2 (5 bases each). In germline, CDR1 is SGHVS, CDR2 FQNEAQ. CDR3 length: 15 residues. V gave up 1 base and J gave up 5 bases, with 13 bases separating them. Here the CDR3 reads CASSLVWGTGDTQYF. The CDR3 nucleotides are TGTGCCAGCAGCTTAGTATGGGGGACCGGAGATACGCAGTATTTT.

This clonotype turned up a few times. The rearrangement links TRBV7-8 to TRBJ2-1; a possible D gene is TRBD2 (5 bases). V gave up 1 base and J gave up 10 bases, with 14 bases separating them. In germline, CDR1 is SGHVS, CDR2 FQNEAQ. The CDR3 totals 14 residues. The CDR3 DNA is TGTGCCAGCAGCTTAGTCGTGGGAGAGAGGGAGCAGTTCTTC. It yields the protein CASSLVVGEREQFF.

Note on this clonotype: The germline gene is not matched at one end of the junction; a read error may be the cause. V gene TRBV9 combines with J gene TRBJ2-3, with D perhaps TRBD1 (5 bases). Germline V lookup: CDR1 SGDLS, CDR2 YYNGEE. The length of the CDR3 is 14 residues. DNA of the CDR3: TGTGCCAGCAGCCCGGACACCTACACAGATACGCAGTCTTTT. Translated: CASSPDTYTDTQSF. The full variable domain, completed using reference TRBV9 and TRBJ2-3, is DSGVTQTPKHLITATGQRVTLRCSPRSGDLSVYWYQQSLDQGLQFLIQYYNGEERAKGNILERFSAQQFPDLHSELNLSSLELGDSALYFCASSPDTYTDTQSFGPGTRLTVL.

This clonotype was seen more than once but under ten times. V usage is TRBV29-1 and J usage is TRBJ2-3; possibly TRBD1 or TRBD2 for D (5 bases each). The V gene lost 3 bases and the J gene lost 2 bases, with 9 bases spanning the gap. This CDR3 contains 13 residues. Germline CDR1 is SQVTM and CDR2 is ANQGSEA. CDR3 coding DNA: TGCAGCGTTGAGAGGGACCACACAGATACGCAGTATTTT. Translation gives CSVERDHTDTQYF.

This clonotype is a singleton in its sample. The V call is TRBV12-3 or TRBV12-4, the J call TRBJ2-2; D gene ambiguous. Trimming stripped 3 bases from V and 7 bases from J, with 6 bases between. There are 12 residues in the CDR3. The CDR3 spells CASSFGVGELFF. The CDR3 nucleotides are TGTGCCAGCAGTTTTGGGGTCGGGGAGCTGTTTTTT.

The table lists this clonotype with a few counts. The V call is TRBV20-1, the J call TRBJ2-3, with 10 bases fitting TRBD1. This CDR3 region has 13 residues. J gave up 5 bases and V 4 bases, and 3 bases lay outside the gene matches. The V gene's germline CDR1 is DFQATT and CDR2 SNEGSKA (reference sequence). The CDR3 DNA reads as TGCAGTGCTACCCGGGACAGGGGAGATACGCAGTATTTT. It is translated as CSATRDRGDTQYF.

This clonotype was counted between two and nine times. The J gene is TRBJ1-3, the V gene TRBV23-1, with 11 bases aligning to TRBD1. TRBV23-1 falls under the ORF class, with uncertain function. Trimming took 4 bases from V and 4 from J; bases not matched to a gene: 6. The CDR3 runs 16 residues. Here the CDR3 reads CASSRGQGAKGNTIYF. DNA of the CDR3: TGCGCCAGCAGTCGCGGACAGGGGGCGAAAGGAAACACCATATATTTT.

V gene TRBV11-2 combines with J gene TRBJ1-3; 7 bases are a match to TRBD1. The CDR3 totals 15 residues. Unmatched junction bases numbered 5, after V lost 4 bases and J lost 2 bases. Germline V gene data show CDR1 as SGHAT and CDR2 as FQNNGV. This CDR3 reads CASSSTGVAGNTIYF. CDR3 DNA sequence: TGTGCCAGCAGCTCAACAGGGGTAGCTGGAAACACCATATATTTT.

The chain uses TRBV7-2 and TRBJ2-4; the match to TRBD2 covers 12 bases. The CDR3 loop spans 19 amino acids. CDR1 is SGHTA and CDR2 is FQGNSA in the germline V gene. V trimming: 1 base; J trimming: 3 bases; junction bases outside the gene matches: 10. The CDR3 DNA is TGTGCCAGCAGCTTAGTGCTAGCGGGGGGGCCCAAGGACAAAAACATTCAGTACTTC. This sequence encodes CASSLVLAGGPKDKNIQYF. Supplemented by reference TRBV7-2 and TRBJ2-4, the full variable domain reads GAGVSQSPSNKVTEKGKDVELRCDPISGHTALYWYRQSLGQGLEFLIYFQGNSAPDKSGLPSDRFSAERTGGSVSTLTIQRTQQEDSAVYLCASSLVLAGGPKDKNIQYFGAGTRLSVL.

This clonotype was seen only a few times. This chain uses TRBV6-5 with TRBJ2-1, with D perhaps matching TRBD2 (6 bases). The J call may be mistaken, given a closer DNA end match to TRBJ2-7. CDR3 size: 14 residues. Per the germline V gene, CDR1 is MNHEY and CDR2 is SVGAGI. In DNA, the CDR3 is TGTGCCAGCAGTGCCTGGGGACTCGACTACGAGCAGTACTTC. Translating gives CASSAWGLDYEQYF.

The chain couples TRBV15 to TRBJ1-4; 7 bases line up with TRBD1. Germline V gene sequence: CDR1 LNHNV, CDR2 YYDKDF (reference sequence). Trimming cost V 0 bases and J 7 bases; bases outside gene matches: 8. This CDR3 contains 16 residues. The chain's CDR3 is CATSRDVRGSVEKLFF. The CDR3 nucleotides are TGTGCCACCAGCAGAGATGTCAGGGGGTCGGTTGAAAAACTGTTTTTT.

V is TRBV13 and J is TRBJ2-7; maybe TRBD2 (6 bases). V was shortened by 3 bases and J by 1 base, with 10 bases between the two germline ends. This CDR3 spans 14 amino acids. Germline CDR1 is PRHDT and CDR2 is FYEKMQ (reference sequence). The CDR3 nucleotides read TGTGCCAGCAGCTTCGCGGGGAGATCCTACGAGCAGTACTTC. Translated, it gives CASSFAGRSYEQYF.